One and the same sample provided the 31 T cell receptor beta chains below, sequenced in a study of CD8 T cells in ankylosing spondylitis. Overall study results and limits: Seemingly characteristic of ankylosing spondylitis blood was a TCR beta motif consisting of about 8 highly homologous variants.

Their antigens remain unidentified. TCRdb reprocessed the 5' RACE reads via MiXCR and lists one record per CDR3 protein. The sample lists fewer than 450,000 distinct CDR3 sequences, approximately 17% occurring once. The specimen sequenced was blood, either unsorted or a sorted T cell fraction (not recorded which). These receptors originate from a male donor with ankylosing spondylitis.

This clonotype was found a few times. V usage is TRBV14 and J usage is TRBJ2-3; 9 positions match TRBD1. After removal of 3 bases from V and 8 bases from J, the junction contained 12 bases not matched to a gene. The CDR3 has 16 amino acids. Per germline, CDR1 SGHDN and CDR2 FVKESK. The CDR3 spells CASSHPGQGPGGTQYF. For the CDR3, the DNA is TGTGCCAGCAGCCACCCCGGACAGGGGCCGGGGGGTACGCAGTATTTT.

This clonotype has only a few counts. The chain combines TRBV10-3 with TRBJ2-4; D may correspond to TRBD1 or TRBD2 (6 bases each). CDR3 length: 15 amino acids. The germline V gene encodes CDR1 ENHRY and CDR2 SYGVKD. Trimming shortened V by 4 bases and J by 6 bases, and 16 bases separated the two germline ends. This chain's CDR3 is CAISAAWGAGNIQYF. The CDR3 nucleotides are TGTGCCATCAGTGCCGCGTGGGGGGCTGGAAACATTCAGTACTTC.

This clonotype has ten or more counts. The chain is built from TRBV11-2 and TRBJ2-5, with TRBD2 matching 9 bases. The V segment lost 1 base and the J segment 10 bases; nucleotides outside the gene matches: 7. The CDR3 is 14 amino acids. CDR1 is SGHAT and CDR2 is FQNNGV in the germline V gene. Here the CDR3 DNA reads TGTGCCAGCAGCTTAGTTGGGACTAGCCTTCTCCAGTACTTC. Translation: CASSLVGTSLLQYF.

This clonotype has ten or more counts. This chain uses TRBV12-3 or TRBV12-4 with TRBJ1-3, with 7 nucleotides matching TRBD1. This CDR3 has 15 amino acids. The J segment lost 0 bases and the V segment lost 5 bases, leaving 4 bases of the junction unmatched. CDR3 sequence reads: CASSGTDRSGNTIYF. CDR3 nucleotides: TGTGCCAGCAGTGGGACAGATCGCTCTGGAAACACCATATATTTT.

This rearrangement joins TRBV12-3 or TRBV12-4 to TRBJ2-7; maybe TRBD2 (6 bases). The V gene lost 6 bases and the J gene lost 7 bases, with 16 bases spanning the gap. This CDR3 is built from 13 residues. In DNA form, the CDR3 reads TGTGCCAGCAGCCCACAATTGGGGAGGGAGCAGTACTTC. Encoded protein: CASSPQLGREQYF.

This clonotype was detected only a few times. The V gene is TRBV7-2, the J gene TRBJ1-1; 9 bases match TRBD1. The CDR3 sequence is 14 residues long. Unmatched junction bases numbered 4, after V lost 5 bases and J lost 3 bases. CDR1 is SGHTA, CDR2 FQGNSA, per germline. CDR3 nucleotide sequence: TGTGCCAGCAGCGGACAGGGGAGGGACACTGAAGCTTTCTTT. Translation gives CASSGQGRDTEAFF.

This clonotype was seen a handful of times. CDR3 protein: CASSLSGKGSYEQYF. In nucleotides, the CDR3 is TGTGCCAGCAGCTTGAGCGGGAAGGGCTCCTACGAGCAGTACTTC. The chain is built from TRBV5-6 and TRBJ2-7; 7 bases fit TRBD2. V gave up 1 base and J gave up 0 bases; unmatched junction bases: 4. Germline lookup yields CDR1 SGHDT and CDR2 YYEEEE. The CDR3 covers 15 residues.

The J gene is TRBJ1-1, the V gene TRBV7-2, with D tentatively TRBD1 (5 bases). Trimming shortened V by 1 base and J by 5 bases, and 14 bases separated the two germline ends. Germline CDR1 reads SGHTA; CDR2 reads FQGNSA. The length of the CDR3 is 15 residues. CDR3 nucleotides: TGTGCCAGCAGCTTAGTCGGGGCAGGGCGGACTGAAGCTTTCTTT. As protein: CASSLVGAGRTEAFF.

This clonotype was found a few times. The V and J genes are TRBV20-1 and TRBJ2-2, with 10 bases lining up with TRBD1. V shed 5 bases and J 7 bases; nucleotides not matched to a gene: 7. This CDR3 spans 14 amino acids. Germline CDR1 and CDR2: DFQATT and SNEGSKA (reference sequence). The CDR3 DNA is TGCAGTGCTCCGGGGACAGGGGCAGGCGGGGAGCTGTTTTTT. This sequence encodes CSAPGTGAGGELFF.

This clonotype showed up just a few times. This chain connects TRBV3-1 to TRBJ2-1, with D unclear. Germline V gene data show CDR1 as LGHDT and CDR2 as YNNKEL (reference sequence). The ends were cut back, 3 bases at V and 0 bases at J, with 12 bases in the middle. This CDR3 contains 16 residues. The CDR3, as DNA: TGTGCCAGCAGCCAGAACTTCAAGAGCTCCTACAATGAGCAGTTCTTC. The encoded protein is CASSQNFKSSYNEQFF.

This clonotype appeared many times. The germline gene is not matched at one end of the junction; a read error may be the cause. V gene TRBV5-1 combines with J gene TRBJ1-3; D uncertain. Looked up from germline, CDR1 is SGHRS and CDR2 is YFSETQ. CDR3 length equals 12 residues. DNA for the CDR3: TGTGCCAGCAGTTACTCTGGAAACACCATATATTTT. Translation gives CASSYSGNTIYF.

This clonotype was found a few times. The V and J genes are TRBV10-1 and TRBJ1-1; D is unclear. Germline lookup yields CDR1 WNHNN and CDR2 SYGVQD (reference sequence). CDR3 length equals 13 residues. Deletions cut 3 bases from V and 1 base from J, with 6 bases between. CDR3 in DNA: TGCGCCAGCAGTGATTCCGCGAACACTGAAGCTTTCTTT. Translated: CASSDSANTEAFF.

A few counts support this clonotype. This rearrangement joins TRBV5-1 to TRBJ1-4; no reliable D call. Germline V gives CDR1 SGHRS, CDR2 YFSETQ. This CDR3 is 14 amino acids long. Trimming left V 4 bases short and J 0 bases short, with 7 bases between. The CDR3 is CASSRDTTNEKLFF. The CDR3, as DNA: TGCGCCAGCAGCCGAGATACAACTAATGAAAAACTGTTTTTT.

The CDR3 sequence is CSASGPWPVGNEKLFF. Written as DNA, the CDR3 is TGCAGTGCTTCTGGGCCCTGGCCTGTGGGTAATGAAAAACTGTTTTTT. The rearrangement uses TRBV20-1 and TRBJ1-4; D ambiguous. With 5 bases removed from V and 4 bases from J, the gap between germline ends came to 20 bases. The V gene's germline CDR1 is DFQATT and CDR2 SNEGSKA (reference sequence). The CDR3 sequence is 16 residues long.

The CDR3 DNA follows: TGTGCCATTCCGAGGGGACAGGGGGCATATGGCTACACCTTC. Translation: CAIPRGQGAYGYTF. The chain has TRBV6-1 and TRBJ1-2; TRBD1 matches at 12 bases. The germline V gene has CDR1 MNHNS and CDR2 SASEGT. V lost 10 bases and J lost 5; bases outside the gene matches: 8. The CDR3 extends over 14 amino acids.

The chain carries TRBV5-6 and TRBJ2-3; TRBD2 agrees at 10 bases. Germline-derived CDR1 and CDR2 are SGHDT and YYEEEE. After removal of 0 bases from V and 1 base from J, the junction contained 8 bases not matched to a gene. CDR3 length equals 18 residues. The CDR3 protein is CASSLGASGGFRTDTQYF. The CDR3 coding sequence is TGTGCCAGCAGCTTGGGGGCTAGCGGGGGATTTCGCACAGATACGCAGTATTTT.

This clonotype was found once. The V call is TRBV3-1, the J call TRBJ2-1; 14 nucleotides line up with TRBD2. Per germline, CDR1 LGHDT and CDR2 YNNKEL (reference sequence). The CDR3 has 18 amino acids. The ends lost 4 bases at V and 0 bases at J; junction bases unmatched: 5. This CDR3 reads CASSLGLAGVLSYNEQFF. CDR3 DNA: TGTGCCAGCAGCCTGGGACTAGCGGGGGTCCTCTCCTACAATGAGCAGTTCTTC.

The DNA of the CDR3 is TGTGCCAGCAGACAGGGAACTGAAGCTTTCTTT. It codes for CASRQGTEAFF. The J gene is TRBJ1-1, the V gene TRBV6-1, with a weak D call TRBD1 (6 bases). The CDR3 contains 11 residues. V lost 6 bases, J lost 5 bases, and 7 bases lay in between. Germline assignment: CDR1 MNHNS and CDR2 SASEGT.

The genes are TRBV20-1 and TRBJ2-1; D gene ambiguous. Trimming cost V 6 bases and J 6 bases, with 15 bases left between them. CDR3 length: 13 amino acids. Looked up from germline, CDR1 is DFQATT and CDR2 is SNEGSKA (reference sequence). The CDR3 DNA follows: TGCAGTGCCCTTCGACGGCCCATCAATGAGCAGTTCTTC. Protein sequence: CSALRRPINEQFF.

This clonotype occurred a few times. The J gene is TRBJ1-6, the V gene TRBV27, with D possibly TRBD1 on 5 matching bases. Germline V gene lookup returns CDR1 MNHEY and CDR2 SMNVEV (reference sequence). This CDR3 region has 15 residues. V lost 0 bases and J lost 6, with 9 bases in between. The CDR3 sequence is CASSLSGHGNSPLHF. CDR3 DNA: TGTGCCAGCAGTTTATCGGGGCACGGTAATTCACCCCTCCACTTT.

The chain carries TRBV28 and TRBJ1-4, with D maybe TRBD1 (6 bases). The CDR3 runs 14 residues. V lost 6 bases and J 13 bases, leaving 21 bases between the germline ends. CDR1 is MDHEN and CDR2 is SYDVKM in the germline V gene. CDR3 nucleotide sequence: TGTGCCAGCAGGCAGACAGGCTCAATGATGGGACTGTTTTTT. Residues: CASRQTGSMMGLFF.

This clonotype was seen at least ten times. The chain has TRBV20-1 and TRBJ2-5, with TRBD2 matching over 14 bases. This CDR3 contains 17 residues. Trimming removed 5 bases from V and 4 bases from J; junction bases left unmatched: 12. Germline lookup yields CDR1 DFQATT and CDR2 SNEGSKA (reference sequence). The CDR3, as DNA: TGCAGTGCTCTAAAAGAACTGGGACTAGCGGGAGTAGAGACCCAGTACTTC. Translation gives CSALKELGLAGVETQYF.

J is TRBJ2-7 and V is TRBV28, with 8 bases that match TRBD2. The CDR3 consists of 15 residues. The trim removed 7 bases at V and 0 bases at J, leaving 8 bases unmatched. Germline V gives CDR1 MDHEN, CDR2 SYDVKM. CDR3 protein: CASTGGGFPSYEQYF. The CDR3 DNA sequence: TGTGCCAGCACGGGGGGGGGCTTCCCCTCCTACGAGCAGTACTTC.

This clonotype was detected a few times. V usage is TRBV24-1 and J usage is TRBJ2-7; no firm D call. V lost 4 bases, J lost 6 bases, and 9 bases lay in between. Germline V gene lookup returns CDR1 KGHDR and CDR2 SFDVKD. The CDR3 is made up of 12 amino acids. The CDR3 coding sequence is TGTGCCACCAGTGACTCCACAGCCGAGCAGTACTTC. This codes for CATSDSTAEQYF.

This clonotype was seen a few times. The chain is built from TRBV14 and TRBJ1-1, with D unclear. The CDR3 has 13 residues. The V end was cut by 5 bases, the J end by 2 bases, with 9 bases between. Germline V gene lookup returns CDR1 SGHDN and CDR2 FVKESK. CDR3: CASSAFINTEAFF. The CDR3 coding sequence is TGTGCCAGCAGCGCCTTCATCAACACTGAAGCTTTCTTT.

This chain connects TRBV7-9 to TRBJ2-7; perhaps TRBD2 as D (5 bases). The V end lost 5 bases, the J end lost 0 bases, and 17 bases lay between the germline ends. The CDR3 is 16 residues long. The germline V gene has CDR1 SEHNR and CDR2 FQNEAQ (reference sequence). The CDR3 protein is CASSTNPRGGSYEQYF. The CDR3 DNA is TGTGCCAGCAGCACAAACCCCCGGGGTGGCTCCTACGAGCAGTACTTC.

The chain combines TRBV28 with TRBJ2-1; TRBD2 matches 7 bases. The V segment lost 7 bases and the J segment 4 bases; nucleotides outside the gene matches: 13. This CDR3 comprises 16 residues. Germline assignment: CDR1 MDHEN and CDR2 SYDVKM. CDR3 nucleotide sequence: TGTGCCAGCAATACCCGAGGGGCGGGAGTTTACAATGAGCAGTTCTTC. This sequence encodes CASNTRGAGVYNEQFF. Combining the CDR3 with reference TRBV28 and TRBJ2-1 gives the whole variable domain DVKVTQSSRYLVKRTGEKVFLECVQDMDHENMFWYRQDPGLGLRLIYFSYDVKMKEKGDIPEGYSVSREKKERFSLILESASTNQTSMYLCASNTRGAGVYNEQFFGPGTRLTVL.

This clonotype came up a few times. The chain has TRBV5-1 and TRBJ2-3; the match to TRBD2 covers 13 bases. CDR1 is SGHRS, CDR2 YFSETQ, per germline. Germline trimming cut 0 bases from V and 5 bases from J; bases unmatched to any gene: 6. This CDR3 has 17 amino acids. CDR3 DNA: TGCGCCAGCAGCTTGGCTACTAGCGGGAGGGCCGTAGATACGCAGTATTTT. This sequence encodes CASSLATSGRAVDTQYF.

The chain carries TRBV6-5 and TRBJ2-7; 15 bases map to TRBD2. This CDR3 has 16 residues. V dropped 2 bases and J dropped 2; count of bases not matched to a gene: 1. Germline V CDR1 and CDR2: MNHEY, SVGAGI. The CDR3 sequence: CASSYRTSGRAYEQYF. The CDR3 nucleotides read TGTGCCAGCAGTTACCGGACTAGCGGGAGGGCCTACGAGCAGTACTTC.

This chain links TRBV27 with TRBJ2-7; possibly TRBD1 or TRBD2 for D (5 bases each). CDR1 MNHEY and CDR2 SMNVEV come from the germline V gene (reference sequence). V lost 8 bases to trimming and J lost 0 bases, with 11 bases between them. This CDR3 contains 13 residues. The CDR3 coding sequence is TGTGCCAGCGGGACGGCTAACTCCTACGAGCAGTACTTC. Residues: CASGTANSYEQYF.

This clonotype has more than one count but fewer than ten. The chain employs TRBV20-1 and TRBJ1-5; 7 bases align to TRBD1. Unmatched junction bases numbered 3, after V lost 3 bases and J lost 1 base. Germline CDR1 is DFQATT and CDR2 is SNEGSKA (reference sequence). This CDR3 spans 14 amino acids. The CDR3 is CSARSGQSNQPQHF. As DNA, the CDR3 is TGCAGTGCTAGGTCGGGACAGAGCAATCAGCCCCAGCATTTT.